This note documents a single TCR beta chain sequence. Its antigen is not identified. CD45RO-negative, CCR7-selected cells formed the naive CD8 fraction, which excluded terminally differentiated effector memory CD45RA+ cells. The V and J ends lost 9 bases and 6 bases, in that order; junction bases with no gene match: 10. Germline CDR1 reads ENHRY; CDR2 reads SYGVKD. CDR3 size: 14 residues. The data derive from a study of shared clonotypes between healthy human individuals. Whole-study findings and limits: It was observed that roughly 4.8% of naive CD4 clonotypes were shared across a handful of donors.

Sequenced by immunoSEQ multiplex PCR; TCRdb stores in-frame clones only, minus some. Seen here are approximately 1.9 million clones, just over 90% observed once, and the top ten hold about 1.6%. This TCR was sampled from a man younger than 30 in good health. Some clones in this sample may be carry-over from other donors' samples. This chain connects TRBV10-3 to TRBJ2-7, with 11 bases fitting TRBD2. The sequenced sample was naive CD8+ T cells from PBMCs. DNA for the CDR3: TGTGCCATACCTGGGACTAGCGGACCTCTCGAGCAGTACTTC. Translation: CAIPGTSGPLEQYF.